Below, one T cell receptor (beta chain) is given with its context. Its cognate antigen is unknown. These data originate in a study of shared clonotypes between healthy human individuals. Whole-study findings and limits: Naive subsets, compared against memory subsets, generally had larger estimated richness values.

This CDR3 is built from 14 residues. Per germline, CDR1 MNHEY and CDR2 SVGAGI. The V gene end was trimmed by 2 bases and the J gene end by 6 bases; junction bases not matched to a gene: 4. Partitioning of CD4+ cells yielded a CD45RA+ naive subset and a CD45RA-negative memory subset. Assay: immunoSEQ multiplex PCR; the TCRdb copy retains only in-frame clones and omits some. This table holds about 2.3 million clones, 85% to 95% found once. The TCR comes from a man aged 18 to 30 in good health. Some clones in this sample may be carry-over from other donors' samples. V usage is TRBV6-5 and J usage is TRBJ2-1, with 7 bases fitting TRBD1. The sequenced sample was naive CD4+ T cells from PBMCs. Documented subset: CD45RA+ positively selected. CDR3 sequence: CASSYGRGPNEQFF. The CDR3 DNA sequence: TGTGCCAGCAGTTACGGTAGGGGGCCCAATGAGCAGTTCTTC.